This TCR beta chain originates from a study of blood T cell repertoires in COVID-19. This clone was seen only once. The data were produced by immunoSEQ multiplex PCR, yet TCRdb's version contains in-frame clones alone and is incomplete. The profile covers approximately 200,000 clones, with just under 90% appearing a single time and about 1.2% taken by the ten largest. The CDR3 is made up of 17 amino acids. CDR1 and CDR2 from the germline V gene are SEHNR and FQNEAQ (reference sequence). Trimming removed 8 bases from V and 1 base from J, with 22 bases in between. This clonotype was obtained from a man aged 30-40 years who had recovered from COVID-19. V gene TRBV7-9 combines with J gene TRBJ2-3; tentatively, D is TRBD2 (5 bases). Sequenced input: PBMCs or T cells enriched from blood (not recorded which). The CDR3 loop is CASPNPNFGVGTDTQYF. CDR3 bases: TGTGCCAGCCCAAATCCCAACTTCGGGGTTGGCACAGATACGCAGTATTTT.